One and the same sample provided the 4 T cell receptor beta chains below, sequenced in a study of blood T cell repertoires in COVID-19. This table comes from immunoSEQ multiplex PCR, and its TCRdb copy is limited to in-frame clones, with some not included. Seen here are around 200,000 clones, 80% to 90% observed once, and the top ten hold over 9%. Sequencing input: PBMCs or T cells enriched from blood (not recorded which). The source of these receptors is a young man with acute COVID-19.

The CDR3 region is CASSQGESSGNTIYF. The DNA for the CDR3 is TGTGCCAGCAGCCAGGGGGAAAGCTCTGGAAACACCATATATTTT. The V gene is TRBV7-8, the J gene TRBJ1-3, with 7 bases matching TRBD1. V shed 5 bases and J 0 bases; nucleotides not matched to a gene: 4. This CDR3 has 15 residues. Germline loops: CDR1 SGHVS, CDR2 FQNEAQ.

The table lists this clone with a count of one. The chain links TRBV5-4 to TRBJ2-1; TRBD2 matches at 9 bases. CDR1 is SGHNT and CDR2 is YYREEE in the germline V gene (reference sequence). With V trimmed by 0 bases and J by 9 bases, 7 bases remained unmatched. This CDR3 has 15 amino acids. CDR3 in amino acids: CASSLVAAGGSEQFF. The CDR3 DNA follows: TGTGCCAGCAGCTTGGTGGCAGCGGGAGGTAGTGAGCAGTTCTTC.

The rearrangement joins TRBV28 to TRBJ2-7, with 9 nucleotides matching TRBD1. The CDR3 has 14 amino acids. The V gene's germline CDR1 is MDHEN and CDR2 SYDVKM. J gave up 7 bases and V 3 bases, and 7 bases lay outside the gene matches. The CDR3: CASSLVGQGSEQYF. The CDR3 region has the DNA TGTGCCAGCAGTTTGGTAGGACAGGGGTCTGAGCAGTACTTC. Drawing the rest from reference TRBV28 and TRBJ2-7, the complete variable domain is DVKVTQSSRYLVKRTGEKVFLECVQDMDHENMFWYRQDPGLGLRLIYFSYDVKMKEKGDIPEGYSVSREKKERFSLILESASTNQTSMYLCASSLVGQGSEQYFGPGTRLTVT.

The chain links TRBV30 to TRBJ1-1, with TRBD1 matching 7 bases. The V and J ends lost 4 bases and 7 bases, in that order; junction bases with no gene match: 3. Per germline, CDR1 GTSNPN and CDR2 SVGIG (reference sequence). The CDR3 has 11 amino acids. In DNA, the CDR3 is TGTGCCTGGAACCGGGACAGTGAAGCTTTCTTT. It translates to CAWNRDSEAFF.